This is a list of T cell receptor beta chains from one sample in a study of Ad26.COV2.S vaccination and SARS-CoV-2 variants. Sequenced by immunoSEQ multiplex PCR; TCRdb stores in-frame clones only, minus some. The sample has about 400,000 clones; 80% to 90% are singletons. This specimen consisted of peripheral blood, obtained in a trial of Ad26.COV2.S vaccine versus placebo. All receptors come from a person between 18 and 65 years old who received the Ad26.COV2.S COVID-19 vaccine or a placebo. Each CDR3 is given with its conserved first and last residue. The D gene is left open where the match is weak. Clone size is given for some rows only: seen once, a few or many times, or a class if the clone is expanded.

>TRBV7-9|-|-|TRBJ1-3
CASSLVEQGFSGNTIYF
TGTGCCAGCAGCTTAGTCGAACAGGGCTTCTCTGGAAACACCATATATTTT
>TRBV5-1|-|-|TRBJ2-2
CASSLDRVTGELFF
TGCGCCAGCAGCTTGGACAGGGTCACCGGGGAGCTGTTTTTT
>TRBV12-3/TRBV12-4|TRBD1|-|TRBJ2-7
CASSRDRGYEQYF
TGTGCCAGCAGCCGGGACAGGGGCTACGAGCAGTACTTC
>TRBV7-9|-|-|TRBJ2-7
CASSLATNEQYF
TGTGCCAGCAGCTTAGCGACTAATGAGCAGTACTTC
>TRBV2|TRBD2|-|TRBJ2-7
CASSDTLRLAGTYEQYF
TGTGCCAGCAGTGACACCCTGCGTCTAGCGGGGACCTACGAGCAGTACTTC
>TRBV3-1/TRBV3-2|-|-|TRBJ2-4
CASSERKIAKNIQYF
TGTGCCAGCAGCGAAAGGAAGATAGCCAAAAACATTCAGTACTTC
>TRBV5-4|TRBD2|-|TRBJ2-5
CASSLGGLAGGIQETQYF
TGTGCCAGCAGCTTGGGGGGACTAGCGGGAGGAATCCAAGAGACCCAGTACTTC
>TRBV7-7|TRBD2|-|TRBJ2-5
CASSLGLAGGAETQYF
TGTGCCAGCAGCTTGGGACTAGCGGGGGGGGCGGAGACCCAGTACTTC
>TRBV11-2|-|-|TRBJ1-6
CASSFLDPNSPLHF
TGTGCCAGCAGCTTCCTGGATCCTAATTCACCCCTCCACTTT
>TRBV4-2|TRBD2|-|TRBJ2-6
CASSPLVLAGISGANVLTF
TGTGCCAGCAGCCCGCTTGTACTAGCGGGGATCTCTGGGGCCAACGTCCTGACTTTC
>TRBV28|-|-|TRBJ1-1
CASSLGTSRNTEAFF
TGTGCCAGCAGTTTAGGGACATCACGTAACACTGAAGCTTTCTTT
>TRBV27|-|-|TRBJ2-7
CASSLASGSYEQYF
TGTGCCAGCAGTTTAGCCAGCGGTTCCTACGAGCAGTACTTC
>TRBV19|-|many|TRBJ1-5
CASSRGTPAGSNQPQHF
TGTGCCAGTAGTAGGGGGACCCCGGCTGGGAGCAATCAGCCCCAGCATTTT
>TRBV5-4|TRBD1|-|TRBJ1-4
CASKYRDSEKLFF
TGTGCCAGCAAATACCGGGACAGTGAAAAACTGTTTTTT
>TRBV5-6|-|-|TRBJ2-7
CASSLGVSTYEQYF
TGTGCCAGCAGCTTGGGAGTCTCTACCTACGAGCAGTACTTC
>TRBV5-1|TRBD2|-|TRBJ2-3
CASSRGSGGPNTDTQYF
TGCGCCAGCAGCCGGGGGTCGGGAGGGCCGAACACAGATACGCAGTATTTT
>TRBV24-1|-|-|TRBJ2-2
CATSAGTANTGELFF
TGTGCCACCAGTGCCGGGACGGCGAACACCGGGGAGCTGTTTTTT
>TRBV6-2/TRBV6-3|-|-|TRBJ1-4
CASSYPPRGGKLFF
TGTGCCAGCAGTTACCCGCCTCGTGGGGGGAAGCTGTTTTTT
>TRBV9|-|-|TRBJ2-2
CASRSPGEEGTGELFF
TGTGCCAGCAGGTCCCCAGGGGAAGAGGGCACCGGGGAGCTGTTTTTT
>TRBV6-5|-|few|TRBJ1-2
CASSYGAGGYYGYTF
TGTGCCAGCAGTTACGGGGCAGGAGGTTACTATGGCTACACCTTC
>TRBV4-1|TRBD2|once|TRBJ2-3
CASSSPGLAVDTQYF
TGCGCCAGCAGCTCTCCGGGACTAGCGGTAGATACGCAGTATTTT
>TRBV2|-|-|TRBJ1-2
CASRGGWDYGYTF
TGTGCCAGCAGGGGGGGCTGGGACTATGGCTACACCTTC
>TRBV7-6|-|-|TRBJ2-2
CASSTLPGIGELFF
TGTGCCAGCAGCACCCTCCCAGGGATCGGGGAGCTGTTTTTT
>TRBV16|-|-|TRBJ1-1
CASSQLDAGTEAFF
TGTGCCAGCAGCCAATTGGATGCAGGGACTGAAGCTTTCTTT